This entry lists 17 T cell receptor beta chains sequenced from one sample in a study of early T cells in non-severe SARS-CoV-2 infection. Using its own MiXCR run on the 5' RACE reads, TCRdb lists one record per CDR3 protein. The table lists about 79,000 distinct CDR3 sequences, less than 15% of them singletons. The sample consisted of whole blood. The receptor source for this set is an adult who was a healthcare worker with PCR-confirmed SARS-CoV-2 infection or an uninfected control (not recorded which).

V gene TRBV27 combines with J gene TRBJ2-1; TRBD1 or TRBD2 may be the D gene (5 bases each). Trimming shortened V by 4 bases and J by 9 bases, and 16 bases separated the two germline ends. The V gene's germline CDR1 is MNHEY and CDR2 SMNVEV (reference sequence). This CDR3 has 14 residues. The CDR3 protein is CASSWRTQGIEQFF. CDR3 in DNA: TGTGCCAGCAGTTGGAGGACCCAGGGTATTGAGCAGTTCTTC.

This clonotype has more than one count but fewer than ten. The chain employs TRBV7-9 and TRBJ1-1; D not certain. V lost 3 bases and J lost 0, with 5 bases in between. Germline V lookup: CDR1 SEHNR, CDR2 FQNEAQ (reference sequence). This CDR3 is 13 amino acids long. CDR3: CASSFDMNTEAFF. The CDR3 coding sequence is TGTGCCAGCAGCTTCGATATGAACACTGAAGCTTTCTTT.

This chain's CDR3 is CASSLKTGGISEAFF. The DNA for the CDR3 is TGCGCCAGCAGCCTGAAGACAGGGGGCATATCTGAAGCTTTCTTT. V usage is TRBV5-1 and J usage is TRBJ1-1; 10 bases match TRBD1. J was trimmed by 6 bases and V by 4 bases; bases with no gene match: 9. The CDR3 contains 15 residues. CDR1 and CDR2 (germline): SGHRS, YFSETQ.

V and J are TRBV18 and TRBJ2-3; 12 bases agree with TRBD2. Losses at the gene ends were 3 bases for V and 4 bases for J; bases not matched to a gene: 2. This CDR3 spans 15 amino acids. Germline values: CDR1 KGHSH, CDR2 LQKENI. In nucleotides, the CDR3 is TGTGCCAGCTCACCGACTAGCGGGGGAGCAGATACGCAGTATTTT. Amino acids: CASSPTSGGADTQYF. Drawing the rest from reference TRBV18 and TRBJ2-3, the complete variable domain is NAGVMQNPRHLVRRRGQEARLRCSPMKGHSHVYWYRQLPEEGLKFMVYLQKENIIDESGMPKERFSAEFPKEGPSILRIQQVVRGDSAAYFCASSPTSGGADTQYFGPGTRLTVL.

The rearrangement links TRBV29-1 to TRBJ1-1; unclear D gene. V was cut by 7 bases and J by 4 bases, with 13 bases left in between. The germline V gene has CDR1 SQVTM and CDR2 ANQGSEA. The CDR3 extends over 12 amino acids. The CDR3 nucleotides read TGCAGCGCGGAAGGGAGAAGCACTGAAGCTTTCTTT. This translates into CSAEGRSTEAFF.

This clonotype has a count of ten or more. The chain couples TRBV12-3 or TRBV12-4 to TRBJ1-1, with 7 bases aligning to TRBD1. Trimming cost V 2 bases and J 1 base; bases outside gene matches: 1. This CDR3 contains 14 residues. The CDR3: CASSLNRGNTEAFF. The DNA for the CDR3 is TGTGCCAGCAGTTTAAACAGGGGGAACACTGAAGCTTTCTTT.

Concerning this clonotype: A clone one base away is much larger, so this may be a read error. This chain joins TRBV2 and TRBJ1-2; 8 positions match TRBD1. The CDR3 loop spans 13 amino acids. Germline V gene data show CDR1 as SNHLY and CDR2 as FYNNEI. Here the CDR3 DNA reads TGTGTCAGCAGTGGGGACAGGAACTATGGCTACACCTTC. Translation gives CVSSGDRNYGYTF.

The genes are TRBV3-1 and TRBJ2-1; 8 nucleotides match TRBD1. CDR1 is LGHDT, CDR2 YNNKEL, per germline (reference sequence). This CDR3 is 17 amino acids long. With V trimmed by 5 bases and J by 4 bases, 13 bases remained unmatched. The CDR3 is CASSFKKTGAVYNEQFF. The DNA of the CDR3 is TGTGCCAGCAGCTTTAAGAAGACAGGGGCGGTGTACAATGAGCAGTTCTTC.

This clonotype was counted only a few times. The V gene is TRBV7-2, the J gene TRBJ2-3; 13 nucleotides agree with TRBD2. Germline trimming cut 4 bases from V and 5 bases from J; bases unmatched to any gene: 12. The germline V gene encodes CDR1 SGHTA and CDR2 FQGNSA. CDR3 length equals 18 residues. The CDR3 region has the DNA TGTGCCAGCAGCTCCGTCCATGGACTAGCGGGAGCCGGAGATACGCAGTATTTT. Protein: CASSSVHGLAGAGDTQYF.

The J gene is TRBJ2-7, the V gene TRBV7-6; 7 bases line up with TRBD2. The CDR3 has 13 residues. CDR1 and CDR2 (germline): SGHVS, FNYEAQ. V lost 5 bases and J lost 2; bases outside the gene matches: 3. This CDR3 is CASSAGGTYEQYF. The CDR3 DNA reads TGTGCCAGCAGCGCCGGGGGGACCTACGAGCAGTACTTC.

This clonotype was found a few times. The chain employs TRBV4-1 and TRBJ1-3; unclear D gene. Germline V lookup: CDR1 MGHRA, CDR2 YSYEKL. V was pared by 0 bases and J by 4 bases, with 10 bases between. There are 15 residues in the CDR3. CDR3 nucleotides: TGCGCCAGCAGCCAAGATAGTGGCAGAGGAAACACCATATATTTT. Its translation: CASSQDSGRGNTIYF.

This clonotype has only a few counts. The chain links TRBV14 to TRBJ2-5; D assignment may be TRBD1 or TRBD2 (5 bases each). CDR3 length equals 13 residues. Per germline, CDR1 SGHDN and CDR2 FVKESK. Trimming took 4 bases from V and 2 from J, leaving 8 bases between them. The CDR3 protein is CASSRGAQETQYF. The CDR3 nucleotides read TGTGCCAGCAGCCGAGGGGCTCAAGAGACCCAGTACTTC.

The gene calls are TRBV5-1 and TRBJ2-7; D perhaps matches TRBD2 (6 bases). V was trimmed by 5 bases and J by 1 base, leaving 13 bases between them. The germline V gene encodes CDR1 SGHRS and CDR2 YFSETQ. The CDR3 consists of 14 residues. Here the CDR3 DNA reads TGCGCCAGCAGGAGACTGGAGGGGTCCTACGAGCAGTACTTC. Its translation: CASRRLEGSYEQYF.

There are many counts of this clonotype. The chain links TRBV29-1 to TRBJ2-4; 7 bases align to TRBD1. The length of the CDR3 is 14 residues. Germline-derived CDR1 and CDR2 are SQVTM and ANQGSEA. V gave up 7 bases and J gave up 0 bases; unmatched junction bases: 6. The CDR3 DNA sequence: TGCAGCGCCCGGGACAGTACAGCCAAAAACATTCAGTACTTC. Translating it yields CSARDSTAKNIQYF.

This clonotype is categorized as medium-sized. The V and J genes are TRBV29-1 and TRBJ2-5; D may match TRBD1 or TRBD2 (5 bases each). The CDR3 has 13 residues. Trimming removed 7 bases at V and 1 base at J, with 13 bases between. Germline CDR1 and CDR2: SQVTM and ANQGSEA. The CDR3 is CSALEGPQETQYF. The CDR3 nucleotides read TGCAGCGCCTTAGAGGGACCCCAAGAGACCCAGTACTTC.

The sample holds many counts of this clonotype. The chain joins TRBV29-1 to TRBJ1-1; possible D gene TRBD1, 6 bases. CDR3 size: 12 residues. V was clipped by 7 bases and J by 4 bases, with 13 bases between them. CDR1 and CDR2 from the germline V gene are SQVTM and ANQGSEA. The CDR3 sequence is CSALRGGTEAFF. The CDR3 nucleotides are TGCAGCGCACTCAGGGGAGGCACTGAAGCTTTCTTT.

V is TRBV7-9 and J is TRBJ2-5; D not resolved. The CDR3 sequence is 13 residues long. Germline loops: CDR1 SEHNR, CDR2 FQNEAQ (reference sequence). The V and J ends lost 5 bases and 5 bases respectively, with 12 bases between them. DNA for the CDR3: TGTGCCAGCAGCGCGCCGGGCCCGGAGACCCAGTACTTC. The encoded protein is CASSAPGPETQYF.